A selection of T cell receptor beta chains follows, all from one sample in a study of shared clonotypes between healthy human individuals. Profiled with immunoSEQ multiplex PCR; TCRdb holds only in-frame clones, not every one. The table shows over a million clones, with 96% occurring only once. Sequenced material: naive CD4+ T cells sorted from blood. The receptors derive from a man aged 25-45 years in good health. CDR3s include the opening cysteine and the closing phenylalanine or tryptophan.

CDR3 protein: CASGQPEFF
J gene: TRBJ2-1
V gene: TRBV28

CDR3 protein: CASSKGQGPEKLFF
J gene: TRBJ1-4
V gene: TRBV19

CDR3 protein: CASRGGTGSTGELFF
J gene: TRBJ2-2
V gene: TRBV2

CDR3 protein: CASGLEAKNIQYF
J gene: TRBJ2-4
V gene: TRBV2

CDR3 protein: CASSQRTAYEQYF
J gene: TRBJ2-7
V gene: TRBV23-1

CDR3 protein: CAWSVRPKRREAFF
J gene: TRBJ1-1
V gene: TRBV30

CDR3 protein: CASSPDRPGHEQYF
J gene: TRBJ2-7
V gene: TRBV5-6

CDR3 protein: CASSGVGVVYQETQYF
J gene: TRBJ2-5
V gene: TRBV9

CDR3 protein: CASSFGGANVLTF
J gene: TRBJ2-6
V gene: TRBV5-5

CDR3 protein: CAWSVLSGRANEQFF
J gene: TRBJ2-1
V gene: TRBV30

CDR3 protein: CASSVEGTSGERRTQYF
J gene: TRBJ2-5
V gene: TRBV9

CDR3 protein: CASSQGQGTSYEQYF
J gene: TRBJ2-7
V gene: TRBV14

CDR3 protein: CASSYSPATNEQFF
J gene: TRBJ2-1
V gene: TRBV6-5

CDR3 protein: CASSLPSSTDTQYF
J gene: TRBJ2-3
V gene: TRBV7-9

CDR3 protein: CASSYGQTSDTQYF
J gene: TRBJ2-3
V gene: TRBV5-1

CDR3 protein: CASSETYVGGPADTQYF
J gene: TRBJ2-3
V gene: TRBV10-2

CDR3 protein: CASSRDRLQPQHF
J gene: TRBJ1-5
V gene: TRBV19

CDR3 protein: CASSLTPVLAQTYEQYF
J gene: TRBJ2-7
V gene: TRBV27

CDR3 protein: CASNPGRGRQPQHF
J gene: TRBJ1-5
V gene: TRBV28

CDR3 protein: CASTRTGGTEAFF
J gene: TRBJ1-1
V gene: TRBV2

CDR3 protein: CASRQPGEKLFF
J gene: TRBJ1-4
V gene: TRBV28

CDR3 protein: CASSLDGREGNNEQFF
J gene: TRBJ2-1
V gene: TRBV7-7

CDR3 protein: CASSLLPGQGVETQYF
J gene: TRBJ2-5
V gene: TRBV7-8

CDR3 protein: CASSPRQWSYGYTF
J gene: TRBJ1-2
V gene: TRBV28

CDR3 protein: CAWNTGSYEQYF
J gene: TRBJ2-7
V gene: TRBV30

CDR3 protein: CASSTFLGETEAFF
J gene: TRBJ1-1
V gene: TRBV19

CDR3 protein: CASSADTTDTQYF
J gene: TRBJ2-3
V gene: TRBV7-7

CDR3 protein: CASSRRETGPRPEQYF
J gene: TRBJ2-7
V gene: TRBV21-1

CDR3 protein: CASSQIGTAVYNEQFF
J gene: TRBJ2-1
V gene: TRBV11-2

CDR3 protein: CASSPDRSRGSGNTIYF
J gene: TRBJ1-3
V gene: TRBV7-2

CDR3 protein: CASSELRFQETQYF
J gene: TRBJ2-5
V gene: TRBV25-1

CDR3 protein: CASRQVGGQPQHF
J gene: TRBJ1-5
V gene: TRBV19

CDR3 protein: CASSRGLAEGETQYF
J gene: TRBJ2-5
V gene: TRBV4-1

CDR3 protein: CASRSSGANVLTF
J gene: TRBJ2-6
V gene: TRBV18

CDR3 protein: CASSQERGTSGSTDTQYF
J gene: TRBJ2-3
V gene: TRBV4-1

CDR3 protein: CAIRTGSSYEQYF
J gene: TRBJ2-7
V gene: TRBV6-1

CDR3 protein: CASSFVLAGEGDPETQYF
J gene: TRBJ2-5
V gene: TRBV11-2

CDR3 protein: CAWISRLAGYNEQFF
J gene: TRBJ2-1
V gene: TRBV30

CDR3 protein: CASRTGGELIYNEQFF
J gene: TRBJ2-1
V gene: TRBV19

CDR3 protein: CASSKVSSEAFF
J gene: TRBJ1-1
V gene: TRBV11-3

CDR3 protein: CASSLEQLWRNTEAFF
J gene: TRBJ1-1
V gene: TRBV7-2

CDR3 protein: CASSSIGNEQFF
J gene: TRBJ2-1
V gene: TRBV5-1

CDR3 protein: CAISESGSGAYEQYF
J gene: TRBJ2-7
V gene: TRBV10-3

CDR3 protein: CASSIGALGNYGYTF
J gene: TRBJ1-2
V gene: TRBV19

CDR3 protein: CASSPSGAVSYEQYF
J gene: TRBJ2-7
V gene: TRBV5-1

CDR3 protein: CASSFRGQGAGTGELFF
J gene: TRBJ2-2
V gene: TRBV27

CDR3 protein: CASSFGLAGGKGYNEQFF
J gene: TRBJ2-1
V gene: TRBV5-4

CDR3 protein: CASSEGTEGFQPQHF
J gene: TRBJ1-5
V gene: TRBV2

CDR3 protein: CASKKPSDRGEYGYTF
J gene: TRBJ1-2
V gene: TRBV6-6

CDR3 protein: CASSVTSGRSNEQFF
J gene: TRBJ2-1
V gene: TRBV9

CDR3 protein: CASSIWAAMNTEAFF
J gene: TRBJ1-1
V gene: TRBV5-1

CDR3 protein: CASTRFGAYEQYF
J gene: TRBJ2-7
V gene: TRBV28

CDR3 protein: CASRERTEQYF
J gene: TRBJ2-7
V gene: TRBV4-2

CDR3 protein: CARSTTSGIDYNEQFF
J gene: TRBJ2-1
V gene: TRBV5-3

CDR3 protein: CASSFPRVAGVEQETQYF
J gene: TRBJ2-5
V gene: TRBV5-1

CDR3 protein: CASSDRGPDEQYF
J gene: TRBJ2-7
V gene: TRBV6-1

CDR3 protein: CASSLQTGGVYEQYF
J gene: TRBJ2-7
V gene: TRBV5-1

CDR3 protein: CASSFPTGLTGELFF
J gene: TRBJ2-2
V gene: TRBV28

CDR3 protein: CASRIAGGYGYTF
J gene: TRBJ1-2
V gene: TRBV19